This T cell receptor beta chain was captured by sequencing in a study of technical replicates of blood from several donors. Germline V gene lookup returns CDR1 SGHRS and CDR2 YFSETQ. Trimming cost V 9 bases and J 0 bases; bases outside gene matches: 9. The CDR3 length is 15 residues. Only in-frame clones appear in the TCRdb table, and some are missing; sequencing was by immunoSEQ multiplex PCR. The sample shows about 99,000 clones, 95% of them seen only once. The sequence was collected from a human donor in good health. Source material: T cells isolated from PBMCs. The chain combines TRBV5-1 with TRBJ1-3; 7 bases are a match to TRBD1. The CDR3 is CAIRRQGSSGNTIYF. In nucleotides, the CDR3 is TGCGCCATCAGGAGACAGGGTAGCTCTGGAAACACCATATATTTT.